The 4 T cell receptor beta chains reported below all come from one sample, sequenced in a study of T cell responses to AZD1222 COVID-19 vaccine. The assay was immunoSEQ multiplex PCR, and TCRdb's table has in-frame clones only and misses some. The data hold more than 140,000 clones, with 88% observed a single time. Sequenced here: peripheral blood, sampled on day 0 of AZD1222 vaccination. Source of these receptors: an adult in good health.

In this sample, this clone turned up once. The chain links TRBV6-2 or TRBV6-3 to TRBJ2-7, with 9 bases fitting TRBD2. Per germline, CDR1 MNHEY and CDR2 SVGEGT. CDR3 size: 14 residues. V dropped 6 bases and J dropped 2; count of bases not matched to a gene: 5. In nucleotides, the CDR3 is TGTGCCAGCAGCCGTCTAGCGGGAACCTACGAGCAGTACTTC. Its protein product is CASSRLAGTYEQYF.

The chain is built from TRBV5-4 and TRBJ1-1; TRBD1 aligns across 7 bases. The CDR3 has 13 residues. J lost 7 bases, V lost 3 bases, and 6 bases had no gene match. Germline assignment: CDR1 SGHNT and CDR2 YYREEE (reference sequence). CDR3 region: CASSSRDSLEAFF. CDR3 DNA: TGTGCCAGCAGCTCGAGGGACAGCCTTGAAGCTTTCTTT.

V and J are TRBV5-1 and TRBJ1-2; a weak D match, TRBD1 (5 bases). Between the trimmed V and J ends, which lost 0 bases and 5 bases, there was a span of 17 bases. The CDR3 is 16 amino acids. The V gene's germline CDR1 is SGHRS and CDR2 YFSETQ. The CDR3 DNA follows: TGCGCCAGCAGCTTGGACCCACCTAGGGGTTTTTATGGCTACACCTTC. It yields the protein CASSLDPPRGFYGYTF. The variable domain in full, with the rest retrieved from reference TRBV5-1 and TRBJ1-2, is KAGVTQTPRYLIKTRGQQVTLSCSPISGHRSVSWYQQTPGQGLQFLFEYFSETQRNKGNFPGRFSGRQFSNSRSEMNVSTLELGDSALYLCASSLDPPRGFYGYTFGSGTRLTVV.

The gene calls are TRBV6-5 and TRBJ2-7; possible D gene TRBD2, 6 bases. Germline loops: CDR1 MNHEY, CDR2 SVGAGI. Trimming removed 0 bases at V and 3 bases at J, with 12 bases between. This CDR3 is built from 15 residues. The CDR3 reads CASSYSPRLGYEQYF. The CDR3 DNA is TGTGCCAGCAGTTACTCCCCCCGACTAGGCTACGAGCAGTACTTC.